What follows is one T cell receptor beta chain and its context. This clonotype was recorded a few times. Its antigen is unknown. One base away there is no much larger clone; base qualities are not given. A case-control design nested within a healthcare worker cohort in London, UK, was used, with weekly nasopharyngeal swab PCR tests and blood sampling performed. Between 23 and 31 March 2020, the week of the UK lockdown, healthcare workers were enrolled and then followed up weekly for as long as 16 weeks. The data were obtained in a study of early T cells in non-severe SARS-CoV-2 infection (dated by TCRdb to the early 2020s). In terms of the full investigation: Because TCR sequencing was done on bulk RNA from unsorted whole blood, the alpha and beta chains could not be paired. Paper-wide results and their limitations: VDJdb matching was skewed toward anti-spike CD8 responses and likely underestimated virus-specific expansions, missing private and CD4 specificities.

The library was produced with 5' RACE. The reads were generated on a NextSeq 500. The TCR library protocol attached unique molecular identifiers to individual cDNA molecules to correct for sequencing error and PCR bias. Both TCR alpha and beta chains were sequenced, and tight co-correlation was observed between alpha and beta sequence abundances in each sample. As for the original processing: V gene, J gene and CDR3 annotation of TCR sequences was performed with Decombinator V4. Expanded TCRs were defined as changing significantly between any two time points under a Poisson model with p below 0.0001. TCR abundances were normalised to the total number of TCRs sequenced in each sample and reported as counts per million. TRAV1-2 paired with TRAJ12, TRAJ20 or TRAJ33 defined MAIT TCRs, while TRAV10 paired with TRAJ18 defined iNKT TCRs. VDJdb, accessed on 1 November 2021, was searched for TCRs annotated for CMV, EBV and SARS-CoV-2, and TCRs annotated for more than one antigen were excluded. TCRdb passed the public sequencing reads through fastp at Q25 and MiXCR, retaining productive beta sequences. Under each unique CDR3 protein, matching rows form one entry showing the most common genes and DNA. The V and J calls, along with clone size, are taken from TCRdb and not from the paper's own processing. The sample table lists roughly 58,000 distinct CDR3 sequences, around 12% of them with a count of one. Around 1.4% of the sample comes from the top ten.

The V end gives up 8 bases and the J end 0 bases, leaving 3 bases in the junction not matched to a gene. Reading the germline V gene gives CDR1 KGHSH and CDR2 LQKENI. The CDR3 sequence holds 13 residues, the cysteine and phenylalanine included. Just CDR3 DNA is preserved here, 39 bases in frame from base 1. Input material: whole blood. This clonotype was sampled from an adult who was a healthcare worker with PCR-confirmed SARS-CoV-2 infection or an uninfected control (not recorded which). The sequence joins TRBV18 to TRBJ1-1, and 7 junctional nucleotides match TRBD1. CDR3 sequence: CASAGGMNTEAFF. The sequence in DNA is TGTGCCAGCGCAGGGGGGATGAACACTGAAGCTTTCTTT.